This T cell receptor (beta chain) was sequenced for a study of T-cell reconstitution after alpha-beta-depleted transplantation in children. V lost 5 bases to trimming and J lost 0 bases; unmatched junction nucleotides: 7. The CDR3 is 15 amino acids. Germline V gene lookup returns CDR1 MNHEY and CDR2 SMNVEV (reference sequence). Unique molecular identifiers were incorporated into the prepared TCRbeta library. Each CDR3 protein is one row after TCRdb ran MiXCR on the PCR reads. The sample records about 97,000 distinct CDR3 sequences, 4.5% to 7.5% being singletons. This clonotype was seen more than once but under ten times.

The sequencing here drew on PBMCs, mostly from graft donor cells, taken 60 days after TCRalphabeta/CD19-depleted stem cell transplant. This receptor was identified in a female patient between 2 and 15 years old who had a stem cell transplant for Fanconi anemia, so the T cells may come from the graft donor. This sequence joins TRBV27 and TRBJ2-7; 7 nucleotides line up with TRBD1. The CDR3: CASSRDRVGSYEQYF. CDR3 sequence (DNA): TGTGCCAGCAGTCGTGACAGGGTGGGCTCCTACGAGCAGTACTTC.